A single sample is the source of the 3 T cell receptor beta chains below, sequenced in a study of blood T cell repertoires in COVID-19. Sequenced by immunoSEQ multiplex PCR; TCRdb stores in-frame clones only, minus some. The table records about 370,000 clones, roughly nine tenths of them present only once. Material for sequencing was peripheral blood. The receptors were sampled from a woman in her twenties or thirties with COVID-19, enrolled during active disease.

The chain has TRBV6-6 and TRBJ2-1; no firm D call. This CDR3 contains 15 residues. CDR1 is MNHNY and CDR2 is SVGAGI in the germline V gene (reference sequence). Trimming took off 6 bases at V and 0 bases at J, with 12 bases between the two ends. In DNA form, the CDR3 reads TGTGCCAGCAGCCTCAGGAAGAGCTCCTACAATGAGCAGTTCTTC. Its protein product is CASSLRKSSYNEQFF.

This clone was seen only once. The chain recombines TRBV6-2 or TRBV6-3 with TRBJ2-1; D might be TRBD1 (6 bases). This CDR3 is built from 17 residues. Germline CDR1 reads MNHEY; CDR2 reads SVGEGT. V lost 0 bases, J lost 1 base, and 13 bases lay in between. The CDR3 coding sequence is TGTGCCAGCAGTTACTCGTCCTCTACAGGGTCCTACAATGAGCAGTTCTTC. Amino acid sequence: CASSYSSSTGSYNEQFF.

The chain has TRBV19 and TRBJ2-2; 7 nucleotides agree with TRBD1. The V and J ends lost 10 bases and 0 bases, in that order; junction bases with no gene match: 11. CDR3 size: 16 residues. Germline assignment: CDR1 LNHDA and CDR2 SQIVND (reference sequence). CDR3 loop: CATTQGPNPNTGELFF. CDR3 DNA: TGTGCCACCACACAGGGGCCCAACCCGAACACCGGGGAGCTGTTTTTT.